This T cell receptor (beta chain) stems from a study of shared clonotypes between healthy human individuals. Study results and caveats: Estimated clonotype richness was generally higher in naive than memory subsets. Enrolling few donors narrowed the genetic and exposure-history diversity that was represented. Generation of non-shared clonotypes was less probable than generation of clonotypes shared by all four donors.

The deep-level immunoSEQ assay was used. Here immunoSEQ multiplex PCR was the method, and the copy in TCRdb shows in-frame clones only, minus some. The sample lists some 980,000 clones, about three quarters occurring once. Comment on this clone: Its cognate antigen is unknown. At one end the junction does not follow the germline gene, possibly because of a read error. This CDR3 is also generated by other DNA sequences in the sample.

The V gene's germline CDR1 is SGDLS and CDR2 YYNGEE. CDR3 length: 15 amino acids. This receptor was obtained from a man aged 18 to 35 in good health. The rearrangement uses TRBV9 and TRBJ2-1, with D possibly matching TRBD2 (6 bases). The sample comprised memory CD4+ T cells sorted from blood. Sample subset: CD45RA-negative fraction. CDR3 sequence: CASSVDVSGDYEQFF. The CDR3 coding sequence is TGTGCCAGCAGTGTAGATGTTAGCGGAGACTATGAGCAGTTCTTC. The whole variable domain, filled in from reference TRBV9 and TRBJ2-1, reads DSGVTQTPKHLITATGQRVTLRCSPRSGDLSVYWYQQSLDQGLQFLIQYYNGEERAKGNILERFSAQQFPDLHSELNLSSLELGDSALYFCASSVDVSGDYEQFFGPGTRLTVL.